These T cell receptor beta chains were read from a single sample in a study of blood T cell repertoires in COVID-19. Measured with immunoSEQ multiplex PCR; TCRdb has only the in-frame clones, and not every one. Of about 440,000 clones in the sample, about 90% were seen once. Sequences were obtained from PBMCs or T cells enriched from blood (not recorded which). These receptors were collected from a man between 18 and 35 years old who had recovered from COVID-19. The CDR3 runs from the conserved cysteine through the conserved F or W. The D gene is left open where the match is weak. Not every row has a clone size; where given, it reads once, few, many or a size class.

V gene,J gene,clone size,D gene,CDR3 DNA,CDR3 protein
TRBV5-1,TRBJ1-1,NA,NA,TGCGCCAGCAGCCTAGAGGCTGAAGCTTTCTTT,CASSLEAEAFF
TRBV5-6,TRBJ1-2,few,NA,TGTGCCAGCAGCCCAGAGGGAGGGGCGGCTGGCTACACCTTC,CASSPEGGAAGYTF
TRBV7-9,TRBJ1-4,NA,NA,TGTGCCAGCAGCTCGACAAGCCTTAATGAAAAACTGTTTTTT,CASSSTSLNEKLFF
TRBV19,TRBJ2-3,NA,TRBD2,TGTGCCAGTAGTCCAAGCGGGGGGGCAGATACGCAGTATTTT,CASSPSGGADTQYF
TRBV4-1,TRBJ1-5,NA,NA,TGCGCCAGCAGCCACAGTTCATATAGCAATCAGCCCCAGCATTTT,CASSHSSYSNQPQHF
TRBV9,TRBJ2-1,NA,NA,TGTGCCAGCAGCGTAGATGGGGACTCCTCCCGCGCCTTCAATGAGCAGTTCTTC,CASSVDGDSSRAFNEQFF
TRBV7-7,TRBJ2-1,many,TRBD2,TGTGCCAGCAGCTTAGGGACTAGCGGCGAGAATGAGCAGTTCTTC,CASSLGTSGENEQFF
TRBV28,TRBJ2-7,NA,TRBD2,TGTGCCAGCTGCCCCAGACTAGCTCCACACTACGAGCAGTACTTC,CASCPRLAPHYEQYF
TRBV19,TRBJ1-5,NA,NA,TGTGCCAGTCATAACCAGGGCCTGAATCAGCCCCAGCATTTT,CASHNQGLNQPQHF
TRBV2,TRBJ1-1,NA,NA,TGTGCCAGCAACGAGAATCAGGGCCCGCGCACTGAAGCTTTCTTT,CASNENQGPRTEAFF
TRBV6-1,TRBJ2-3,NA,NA,TGTGCCAGCAGTGAAATAGAAAGCGTGACGCAGTATTTT,CASSEIESVTQYF
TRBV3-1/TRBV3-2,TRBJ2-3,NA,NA,TGTGCCAGCAGCCTTAGCGGACTCAGCACAGATACGCAGTATTTT,CASSLSGLSTDTQYF
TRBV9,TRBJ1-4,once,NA,TGTGCCAGCAGCTCCGGCGAGGCTAATGAAAAACTGTTTTTT,CASSSGEANEKLFF
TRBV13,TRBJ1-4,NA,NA,TGTGCCAGCAGCTTACGGGGCAGGGACTACCCAGCTAATGAAAAACTGTTTTTT,CASSLRGRDYPANEKLFF
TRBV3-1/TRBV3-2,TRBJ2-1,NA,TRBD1,TGTGCCAGCATGGCCGGGACAGGGCGTTACAATGAGCAGTTCTTC,CASMAGTGRYNEQFF
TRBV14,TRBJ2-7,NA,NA,TGTGCCAGCAGCCAAGGGATGCGAATTAGCCACGAGCAGTACTTC,CASSQGMRISHEQYF
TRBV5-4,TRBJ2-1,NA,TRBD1,TGTGCCAGCAGTAGATGGACAGGGGGCTTGCGGATCGATGAGCAGTTCTTC,CASSRWTGGLRIDEQFF
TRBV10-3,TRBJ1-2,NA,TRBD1,TGTGCCATCAGTGAGTCAACAGGGGTGTCTGGCTATGGCTACACCTTC,CAISESTGVSGYGYTF
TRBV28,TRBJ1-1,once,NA,TGTGCCAGCAGACGTTACAAGGGGTCTGCTGAAGCTTTCTTT,CASRRYKGSAEAFF
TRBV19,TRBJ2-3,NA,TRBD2,TGTGCCAGTAGTATTTCCCCCCTAGCGGGAAGGAGCACAGATACGCAGTATTTT,CASSISPLAGRSTDTQYF
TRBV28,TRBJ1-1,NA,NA,TGTGCCAGCTTCAAACAGGGCCTCACTGAAGCTTTCTTT,CASFKQGLTEAFF
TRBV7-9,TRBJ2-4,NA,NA,TGTGCCAGCAGCTTTGACTGGCAAAACATTCAGTACTTC,CASSFDWQNIQYF
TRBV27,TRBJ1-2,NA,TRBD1,TGTGCCAGCAGTCTCCGACAGGGGGCGACGGTCGGCTACACCTTC,CASSLRQGATVGYTF
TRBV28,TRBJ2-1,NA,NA,TGTGCCAGCAGTTTCGCAGTATCAAGCGGTAACTACAATGAGCAGTTCTTC,CASSFAVSSGNYNEQFF
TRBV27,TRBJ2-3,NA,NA,TGTGCCAGCAGTAAAGAGAGAGCCACAGATACGCAGTATTTT,CASSKERATDTQYF
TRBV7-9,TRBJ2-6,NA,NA,TGTGCCAGCAGCCCTCGGGGGGCGCCTGGGGCCAACGTCCTGACTTTC,CASSPRGAPGANVLTF
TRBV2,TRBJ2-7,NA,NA,TGTGCCAGCAAGAACGGGAGCTGGTCCTACGAGCAGTACTTC,CASKNGSWSYEQYF
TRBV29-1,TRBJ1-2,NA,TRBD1,TGCAGCGTTGACTTAACGGGACAGGGACATGGCTACACCTTC,CSVDLTGQGHGYTF
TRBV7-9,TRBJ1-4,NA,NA,TGTGCCAGCAGCGTTGGCTGGATGGAGAATGAAAAACTGTTTTTT,CASSVGWMENEKLFF
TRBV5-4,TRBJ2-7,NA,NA,TGTGCCAGCAGCTTTTTCCCCACTTCGGACGAGCAGTACTTC,CASSFFPTSDEQYF